Presented here are 18 T cell receptor beta chains from one specimen sequenced in a study of T cells in Graves' hyperthyroidism and ophthalmopathy. TCR beta CDR3 regions were amplified from RNA transcripts. The TCR CDR3 was amplified in a first-round RT-PCR using the HTBI primer set. TCRdb analysed the multiplex PCR reads with MiXCR anew, one entry per CDR3 protein. In the table there are 350,000 to 400,000 distinct CDR3 sequences, about 20% of which are singletons. The sample was blood. These receptors originate from a woman between 18 and 29 years old with Graves' hyperthyroidism.

This rearrangement joins TRBV15 to TRBJ2-2; TRBD1 agrees at 7 bases. The length of the CDR3 is 14 residues. V shed 6 bases, J shed 3 bases, and the junction held 4 bases outside the gene matches. Per germline, CDR1 LNHNV and CDR2 YYDKDF (reference sequence). CDR3 nucleotide sequence: TGTGCCACCAGACCCGGGACAGACACCGGGGAGCTGTTTTTT. Translation: CATRPGTDTGELFF.

This clonotype was counted many times. The chain couples TRBV6-5 to TRBJ2-4; possibly TRBD1 for D (6 bases). From germline, CDR1 is MNHEY and CDR2 SVGAGI. The CDR3 runs 15 residues. The V and J ends lost 5 bases and 3 bases respectively, with 14 bases between them. CDR3: CASSHPGDGKNIQYF. CDR3 coding DNA: TGTGCCAGCAGTCACCCAGGGGACGGCAAAAACATTCAGTACTTC.

The CDR3 nucleotides read TGTGCCAGCAGTGAAGACAATATGAATGTGGACATTCAGTACTTC. Its translation: CASSEDNMNVDIQYF. This chain joins TRBV6-1 and TRBJ2-4, with D unresolved. Germline V gene sequence: CDR1 MNHNS, CDR2 SASEGT. The CDR3 runs 15 residues. V dropped 1 base and J dropped 8 bases, with 15 bases sitting between them.

This clonotype was observed many times. The chain combines TRBV10-2 with TRBJ1-1, with D tentatively TRBD1 (5 bases). Trimming cost V 5 bases and J 5 bases, with 15 bases left between them. The CDR3 runs 14 residues. Germline CDR1 WSHSY, CDR2 SAAADI. This CDR3 is CASSLARAKTEAFF. CDR3 nucleotides: TGCGCCAGCAGTTTAGCCAGGGCGAAGACTGAAGCTTTCTTT.

The table lists this clonotype with many counts. The chain is built from TRBV20-1 and TRBJ1-2, with D possibly being TRBD1 (5 bases). With 6 bases removed from V and 2 bases from J, the gap between germline ends came to 19 bases. CDR1 DFQATT and CDR2 SNEGSKA come from the germline V gene (reference sequence). CDR3 length: 15 amino acids. This CDR3 is CSAPPPGLKNYGYTF. The CDR3 bases are TGCAGTGCCCCGCCCCCGGGACTGAAGAACTATGGCTACACCTTC.

In its sample, this clonotype was seen many times. The chain combines TRBV9 with TRBJ1-5; 7 nucleotides match TRBD1. CDR1 and CDR2 from the germline V gene are SGDLS and YYNGEE. This CDR3 region has 16 residues. V shed 2 bases and J 3 bases; nucleotides not matched to a gene: 8. As DNA, the CDR3 is TGTGCCAGCAGCGTGGGGGTGGGACAGACCAATCAGCCCCAGCATTTT. It is translated as CASSVGVGQTNQPQHF.

This clonotype was seen many times. J is TRBJ1-5 and V is TRBV2; D call uncertain. Germline V CDR1 and CDR2: SNHLY, FYNNEI. The CDR3 has 15 residues. The V end lost 6 bases, the J end lost 0 bases, and 12 bases lay between the germline ends. In DNA form, the CDR3 reads TGTGCCAGCAGAGAAAGAAGGGATAGCAATCAGCCCCAGCATTTT. It translates to CASRERRDSNQPQHF.

In its sample, this clonotype was seen once. A read error may be the cause here, since a much bigger clone is one base away. This chain links TRBV27 with TRBJ2-7, with 11 positions matching TRBD2. The germline V gene has CDR1 MNHEY and CDR2 SMNVEV (reference sequence). The length of the CDR3 is 17 residues. The junction had 9 bases not matched to a gene; V was cut back by 3 bases and J by 2 bases. CDR3 loop: CASSFLLTSGGPYEQYF. CDR3 bases: TGTGCCAGCAGTTTCCTTCTTACTAGCGGGGGACCCTACGAGCAGTACTTC.

This clonotype appeared many times. This chain links TRBV24-1 with TRBJ2-5, with TRBD1 matching 7 bases. Germline V gives CDR1 KGHDR, CDR2 SFDVKD. Germline trimming cut 4 bases from V and 2 bases from J; bases unmatched to any gene: 9. The CDR3 has 16 amino acids. The CDR3 sequence: CATSDPGTDLQETQYF. The CDR3 region has the DNA TGTGCCACCAGTGACCCTGGGACAGACTTACAAGAGACCCAGTACTTC.

At least ten counts were recorded for this clonotype. The chain couples TRBV18 to TRBJ2-4, with TRBD1 matching over 7 bases. The CDR3 length is 13 residues. With 3 bases clipped from V and 8 bases from J, the junction kept 4 bases outside the gene matches. Looked up from germline, CDR1 is KGHSH and CDR2 is LQKENI. CDR3 protein: CASSPGTDDIQYF. CDR3 coding DNA: TGTGCCAGCTCACCCGGGACAGACGACATTCAGTACTTC.

The sample holds many counts of this clonotype. The chain couples TRBV12-3 or TRBV12-4 to TRBJ2-5; D may be TRBD2 (5 bases). The CDR3 has 16 amino acids. With 6 bases removed from V and 4 bases from J, the gap between germline ends came to 21 bases. In nucleotides, the CDR3 is TGTGCCAGCAGCCACCATGTCGAGCGGTGGAGAGAGACCCAGTACTTC. Amino acids: CASSHHVERWRETQYF.

This clonotype showed up many times. The V gene is TRBV12-3 or TRBV12-4, the J gene TRBJ1-6; 7 bases map to TRBD1. V gave up 1 base and J gave up 12 bases; unmatched junction bases: 9. This CDR3 spans 15 amino acids. The CDR3 spells CASSLGGQGGKPLHF. DNA for the CDR3: TGTGCCAGCAGTTTAGGAGGTCAGGGGGGTAAACCCCTCCACTTT.

In its sample, this clonotype was seen many times. This chain links TRBV28 with TRBJ2-4; TRBD1 is a possible D gene (6 bases). V lost 5 bases, J lost 6 bases, and 17 bases lay in between. Germline loops: CDR1 MDHEN, CDR2 SYDVKM. This CDR3 has 15 residues. The CDR3 DNA sequence: TGTGCCAGCAGTACACCCGGGACACCGGTAAACATTCAGTACTTC. This sequence encodes CASSTPGTPVNIQYF. The variable domain in full, with the rest retrieved from reference TRBV28 and TRBJ2-4, is DVKVTQSSRYLVKRTGEKVFLECVQDMDHENMFWYRQDPGLGLRLIYFSYDVKMKEKGDIPEGYSVSREKKERFSLILESASTNQTSMYLCASSTPGTPVNIQYFGAGTRLSVL.

This clonotype came up many times. V usage is TRBV4-1 and J usage is TRBJ1-5; the D gene is possibly TRBD1 (6 bases). Per the germline V gene, CDR1 is MGHRA and CDR2 is YSYEKL. The V end lost 1 base, the J end lost 8 bases, and 15 bases lay between the germline ends. There are 15 residues in the CDR3. DNA for the CDR3: TGCGCCAGCAGCCAAGTGGGAAGGGGGGGTAAGCCCCAGCATTTT. Amino acid sequence: CASSQVGRGGKPQHF.

There are many counts of this clonotype. The rearrangement links TRBV12-3 or TRBV12-4 to TRBJ1-5; D might be TRBD1 (5 bases). Trimming left V 4 bases short and J 4 bases short, with 17 bases between. CDR3 length: 16 residues. As DNA, the CDR3 is TGTGCCAGCAGTTCCCAGGGTGTGAGAGGGAATCAGCCCCAGCATTTT. Its protein product is CASSSQGVRGNQPQHF.

This clonotype was counted between two and nine times. The chain joins TRBV20-1 to TRBJ2-7; 10 bases line up with TRBD2. Germline V gene lookup returns CDR1 DFQATT and CDR2 SNEGSKA (reference sequence). V gave up 6 bases and J gave up 3 bases; unmatched junction bases: 14. CDR3 length equals 16 residues. The CDR3 bases are TGCAGTGCCAATAATCCGGGACTAGCGTATAACTACGAGCAGTACTTC. Translation: CSANNPGLAYNYEQYF.

This clonotype was recorded many times. CDR3 bases: TGCGCCAGCAGCGTCATTTCGAGCGGGGGCCTCACCGGGGAGCTGTTTTTT. Translating gives CASSVISSGGLTGELFF. The rearrangement joins TRBV5-1 to TRBJ2-2, with 8 bases aligning to TRBD2. CDR3 size: 17 residues. V lost 4 bases and J lost 4; bases outside the gene matches: 12. Germline V gives CDR1 SGHRS, CDR2 YFSETQ.

Many counts were recorded for this clonotype. The CDR3 loop reads CAISSDSYGYTF. In DNA, the CDR3 is TGTGCCATCAGTTCTGACAGCTATGGCTACACCTTC. V gene TRBV10-3 combines with J gene TRBJ1-2, with D possibly matching TRBD1 (5 bases). The CDR3 loop spans 12 amino acids. Germline V gene data show CDR1 as ENHRY and CDR2 as SYGVKD. The V and J ends lost 5 bases and 4 bases respectively, with 8 bases between them.